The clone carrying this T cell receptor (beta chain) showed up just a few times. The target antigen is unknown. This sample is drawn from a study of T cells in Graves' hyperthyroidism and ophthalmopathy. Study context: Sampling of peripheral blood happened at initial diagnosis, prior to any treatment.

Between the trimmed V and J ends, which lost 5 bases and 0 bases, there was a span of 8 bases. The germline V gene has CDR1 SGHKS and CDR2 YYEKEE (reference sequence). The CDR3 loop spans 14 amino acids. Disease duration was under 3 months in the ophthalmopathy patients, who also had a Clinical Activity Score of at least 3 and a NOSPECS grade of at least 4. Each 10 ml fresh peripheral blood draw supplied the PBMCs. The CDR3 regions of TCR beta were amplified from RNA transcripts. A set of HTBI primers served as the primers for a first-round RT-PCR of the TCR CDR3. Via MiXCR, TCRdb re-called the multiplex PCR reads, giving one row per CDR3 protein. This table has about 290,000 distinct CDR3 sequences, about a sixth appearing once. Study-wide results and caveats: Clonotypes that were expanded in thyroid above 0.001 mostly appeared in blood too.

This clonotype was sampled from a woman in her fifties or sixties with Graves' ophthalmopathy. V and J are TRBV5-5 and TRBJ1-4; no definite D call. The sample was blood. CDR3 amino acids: CASRKDATNEKLFF. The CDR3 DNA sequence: TGTGCCAGCAGAAAGGATGCAACTAATGAAAAACTGTTTTTT.